This T cell receptor beta chain was documented in a study of OX40 agonist ivuxolimab in advanced cancers. The repertoire was sequenced with immunoSEQ multiplex PCR; TCRdb's copy has only in-frame clones and lacks some. In the table there are about 80,000 clones, around 85% of which are singletons. The CDR3 has 15 amino acids. Germline V gene sequence: CDR1 SGHTA, CDR2 FQGTGA. The V gene lost 1 base and the J gene lost 0 bases, with 10 bases spanning the gap. The V call is TRBV7-3, the J call TRBJ2-7; possibly TRBD2 for D (5 bases). This specimen was CD4+ or CD8+ T cells sorted from blood, taken in a trial of the OX40 agonist ivuxolimab. The sequence derives from an adult with an advanced solid tumor such as melanoma, head and neck, liver or kidney cancer. The CDR3 loop is CASSLSSGSSYEQYF. The DNA of the CDR3 is TGTGCCAGCAGCTTAAGTAGTGGGAGCTCCTACGAGCAGTACTTC. Together with reference TRBV7-3 and TRBJ2-7, the CDR3 gives the full variable domain: GAGVSQTPSNKVTEKGKYVELRCDPISGHTALYWYRQSLGQGPEFLIYFQGTGAADDSGLPNDRFFAVRPEGSVSTLKIQRTERGDSAVYLCASSLSSGSSYEQYFGPGTRLTVT.